This TCR beta chain was identified in a study of T cell responses to AZD1222 COVID-19 vaccine. Study findings and constraints: Baseline antibody screening turned up just a handful of seropositive AZD1222 recipients.

As concerns this clone: The antigen is undetermined.

Method: immunoSEQ multiplex PCR; TCRdb's copy keeps in-frame clones and lacks some. The sample has about 150,000 clones; roughly 93% are singletons. The origin of this receptor is an adult who received the AZD1222 COVID-19 vaccine. This specimen consisted of peripheral blood, obtained 28 days after the second AZD1222 dose.

Here the CDR3 reads CASSSTGTNNQPQHF. The DNA for the CDR3 is TGTGCCAGTAGTTCGACCGGGACCAACAATCAGCCCCAGCATTTT. This rearrangement joins TRBV19 to TRBJ1-5; D may be TRBD1 (5 bases). V was cut by 5 bases and J by 3 bases, with 14 bases left in between. CDR1 is LNHDA, CDR2 SQIVND, per germline (reference sequence). The CDR3 contains 15 residues.